The 20 T cell receptor beta chains presented below share a single source sample, sequenced in a study of cytomegalovirus exposure and HLA in healthy donors. Amplification used 60 Vbeta primers and 13 Jbeta primers. Only in-frame clones appear in the TCRdb table, and some are missing; sequencing was by immunoSEQ multiplex PCR. Of about 120,000 clones in the sample, 81% were seen once. The sample consisted of PBMCs. The source of these receptors is a woman in her thirties in good health and CMV-seronegative.

This chain connects TRBV15 to TRBJ2-1; 9 nucleotides match TRBD1. Germline V lookup: CDR1 LNHNV, CDR2 YYDKDF (reference sequence). The V gene end was trimmed by 5 bases and the J gene end by 5 bases; junction bases not matched to a gene: 7. This CDR3 has 15 residues. CDR3 amino acids: CATSGTGQGHNEQFF. The DNA for the CDR3 is TGTGCCACCAGCGGTACGGGACAGGGACACAATGAGCAGTTCTTC.

This chain joins TRBV29-1 and TRBJ1-2; the D is unclear. Germline assignment: CDR1 SQVTM and CDR2 ANQGSEA. V shed 7 bases and J shed 2 bases, with 14 bases lying between them. CDR3 length: 13 amino acids. CDR3 bases: TGCAGCGCTACACCAGCGGACAACTATGGCTACACCTTC. Amino acids: CSATPADNYGYTF.

The rearrangement uses TRBV4-1 and TRBJ2-6; D uncertain. Trimming left V 2 bases short and J 0 bases short, with 5 bases between. Germline V lookup: CDR1 MGHRA, CDR2 YSYEKL. The CDR3 length is 15 residues. The CDR3 loop reads CASSQSNSGANVLTF. CDR3 DNA: TGCGCCAGCAGCCAATCTAACTCTGGGGCCAACGTCCTGACTTTC.

This clone was detected only once. The chain uses TRBV9 and TRBJ1-1; D call uncertain. The V and J ends lost 4 bases and 1 base respectively, with 2 bases between them. The germline CDR1 and CDR2 sequences are SGDLS and YYNGEE. This CDR3 spans 11 amino acids. For the CDR3, the DNA is TGTGCCAGCAGCCGGAACACTGAAGCTTTCTTT. Its protein product is CASSRNTEAFF.

The V gene is TRBV6-5, the J gene TRBJ1-2, with D perhaps TRBD1 (6 bases). Germline V CDR1 and CDR2: MNHEY, SVGAGI. CDR3 size: 16 residues. The germline V and J ends were trimmed by 1 base and 5 bases, with 17 bases remaining between them. CDR3 amino acids: CASSYLGARGDYGYTF. CDR3 in DNA: TGTGCCAGCAGTTACTTGGGGGCCAGGGGAGATTATGGCTACACCTTC.

The V gene is TRBV2, the J gene TRBJ2-5, with 9 nucleotides matching TRBD2. The CDR3 totals 15 residues. J gave up 1 base and V 8 bases, and 8 bases lay outside the gene matches. In germline, CDR1 is SNHLY, CDR2 FYNNEI. The CDR3 sequence: CASQQETSGQETQYF. The CDR3 coding sequence is TGTGCCAGCCAGCAGGAGACTAGCGGCCAAGAGACCCAGTACTTC. Using reference TRBV2 and TRBJ2-5 for the parts outside the CDR3, the full variable domain is EPEVTQTPSHQVTQMGQEVILRCVPISNHLYFYWYRQILGQKVEFLVSFYNNEISEKSEIFDDQFSVERPDGSNFTLKIRSTKLEDSAMYFCASQQETSGQETQYFGPGTRLLVL.

This chain uses TRBV13 with TRBJ2-5, with 8 bases lining up with TRBD2. The CDR3 is 15 amino acids. Trimming removed 8 bases from V and 5 bases from J; junction bases left unmatched: 13. Germline V CDR1 and CDR2: PRHDT, FYEKMQ (reference sequence). The CDR3 reads CASSKNSGGGETQYF. CDR3 nucleotides: TGTGCCAGCTCCAAAAACTCTGGCGGGGGGGAGACCCAGTACTTC.

The genes are TRBV4-2 and TRBJ2-2, with 7 bases fitting TRBD1. This CDR3 spans 16 amino acids. Germline V gives CDR1 LGHNA, CDR2 YNFKEQ. V trimming: 0 bases; J trimming: 6 bases; junction bases outside the gene matches: 7. The CDR3 sequence: CASSQEWGQGAGELFF. The CDR3 region has the DNA TGTGCCAGCAGCCAAGAGTGGGGGCAGGGGGCCGGGGAGCTGTTTTTT.

The genes are TRBV30 and TRBJ2-5, with 7 bases matching TRBD1. The V gene end was trimmed by 3 bases and the J gene end by 5 bases; junction bases not matched to a gene: 9. Germline V gene data show CDR1 as GTSNPN and CDR2 as SVGIG (reference sequence). The CDR3 consists of 14 residues. The CDR3 region is CAWSTGAGFETQYF. Here the CDR3 DNA reads TGTGCCTGGAGCACAGGGGCAGGGTTTGAGACCCAGTACTTC.

The CDR3 spells CASSPRLAGASDEQFF. CDR3 bases: TGTGCCAGCAGCCCTCGACTAGCGGGAGCCTCGGATGAGCAGTTCTTC. The chain links TRBV9 to TRBJ2-1, with TRBD2 matching 12 bases. CDR1 is SGDLS, CDR2 YYNGEE, per germline. This CDR3 has 16 amino acids. V shed 4 bases, J shed 8 bases, and the junction held 10 bases outside the gene matches.

The CDR3 bases are TGTGCCAGCAGCCAACCTCCAAGCGGGAAAGGCATCCGGAGGGGGTATTACGAGCAGTACTTC. Translating gives CASSQPPSGKGIRRGYYEQYF. V is TRBV7-3 and J is TRBJ2-5, with D possibly matching TRBD2 (7 bases). The end of the DNA fits TRBJ2-7 better, so the J call may be wrong. Germline V CDR1 and CDR2: SGHTA, FQGTGA. CDR3 length: 21 amino acids.

V and J are TRBV18 and TRBJ1-1, with a tentative D call TRBD1 (6 bases). V shed 2 bases and J shed 1 base, with 8 bases lying between them. The germline gives CDR1 KGHSH, CDR2 LQKENI. The CDR3 has 14 amino acids. In DNA, the CDR3 is TGTGCCAGCTCACCAGGACAGAAGAACACTGAAGCTTTCTTT. Protein sequence: CASSPGQKNTEAFF.

V gene TRBV7-2 combines with J gene TRBJ1-2; 7 positions match TRBD1. Germline V gene data show CDR1 as SGHTA and CDR2 as FQGNSA. Germline trimming cut 1 base from V and 0 bases from J; bases unmatched to any gene: 8. The CDR3 extends over 17 amino acids. The CDR3 protein is CASSLVGGGQTNYGYTF. The CDR3 bases are TGTGCCAGCAGCTTAGTCGGTGGGGGACAGACTAACTATGGCTACACCTTC.

CDR3 protein: CASTSTGIAETEAFF. The CDR3, as DNA: TGTGCCAGCACCAGTACAGGTATCGCGGAAACTGAAGCTTTCTTT. The chain is built from TRBV6-1 and TRBJ1-1; D possibly corresponds to TRBD1 (5 bases). Trimming took 7 bases from V and 5 from J, leaving 20 bases between them. This CDR3 region has 15 residues. CDR1 MNHNS and CDR2 SASEGT come from the germline V gene.

The chain uses TRBV4-3 and TRBJ2-1; tentative D call: TRBD2 (7 bases). From germline, CDR1 is LGHNA and CDR2 YSLEER. Trimming took 1 base from V and 12 from J, leaving 13 bases between them. The CDR3 sequence is 13 residues long. CDR3 sequence: CASSQGRGGGQFF. The CDR3 bases are TGCGCCAGCAGCCAAGGCAGGGGAGGGGGGCAGTTCTTC.

This clone came up once. The chain couples TRBV10-3 to TRBJ1-2; 10 bases are shared with TRBD1. CDR1 and CDR2 (germline): ENHRY, SYGVKD. The CDR3 length is 18 residues. Germline trimming cut 3 bases from V and 6 bases from J; bases unmatched to any gene: 16. The CDR3 nucleotides are TGTGCCATCAGTGACTACACCCAGTCCGACAGGGGGCGAGATGGCTACACCTTC. It is translated as CAISDYTQSDRGRDGYTF.

This chain links TRBV11-1 with TRBJ2-1, with 8 nucleotides matching TRBD1. Per the germline V gene, CDR1 is SGHAT and CDR2 is FQDESV (reference sequence). J gave up 0 bases and V 4 bases, and 5 bases lay outside the gene matches. This CDR3 region has 16 residues. CDR3 in amino acids: CASSWDRSSSYNEQFF. DNA of the CDR3: TGTGCCAGCAGCTGGGACAGGTCCAGCTCCTACAATGAGCAGTTCTTC.

By share, this clone counts as medium-sized. This rearrangement joins TRBV4-1 to TRBJ2-5, with 11 bases aligning to TRBD2. The CDR3 has 15 residues. CDR1 is MGHRA and CDR2 is YSYEKL in the germline V gene. Trimming cost V 4 bases and J 2 bases; bases outside gene matches: 3. CDR3: CASSLTSGRQETQYF. CDR3 nucleotides: TGCGCCAGCAGCCTTACTAGCGGGAGACAAGAGACCCAGTACTTC.

The sample holds one count of this clone. CDR3 region: CASSQLQGYGYTF. The CDR3 nucleotides read TGCGCCAGCAGCCAATTACAGGGATACGGCTACACCTTC. The rearrangement joins TRBV4-3 to TRBJ1-2, with D perhaps TRBD1 (6 bases). The V gene's germline CDR1 is LGHNA and CDR2 YSLEER. V lost 2 bases and J lost 8, with 12 bases in between. The CDR3 totals 13 residues.

V gene TRBV4-1 combines with J gene TRBJ2-2; 10 bases are shared with TRBD2. J lost 5 bases, V lost 1 base, and 7 bases had no gene match. CDR3 length: 17 amino acids. CDR1 and CDR2 (germline): MGHRA, YSYEKL. CDR3 DNA: TGCGCCAGCAGCCAAGTTGGAGCGGGAGGGGGAACCGGGGAGCTGTTTTTT. Translated: CASSQVGAGGGTGELFF.